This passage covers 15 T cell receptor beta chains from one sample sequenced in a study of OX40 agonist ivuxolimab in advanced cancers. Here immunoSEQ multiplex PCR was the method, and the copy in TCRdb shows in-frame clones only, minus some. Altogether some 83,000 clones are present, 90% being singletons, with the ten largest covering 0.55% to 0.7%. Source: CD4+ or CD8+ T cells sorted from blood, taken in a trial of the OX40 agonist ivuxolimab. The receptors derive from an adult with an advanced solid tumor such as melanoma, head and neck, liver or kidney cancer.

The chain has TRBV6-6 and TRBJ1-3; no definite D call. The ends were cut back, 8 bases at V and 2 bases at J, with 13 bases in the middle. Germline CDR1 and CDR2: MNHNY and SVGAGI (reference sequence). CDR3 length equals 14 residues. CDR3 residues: CASHSPPTGNTIYF. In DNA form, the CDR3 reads TGTGCCAGCCACAGCCCCCCTACTGGAAACACCATATATTTT.

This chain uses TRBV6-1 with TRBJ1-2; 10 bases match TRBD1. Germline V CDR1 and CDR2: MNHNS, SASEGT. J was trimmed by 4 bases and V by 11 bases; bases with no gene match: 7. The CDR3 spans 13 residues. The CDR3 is CAGGTGVTYGYTF. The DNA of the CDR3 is TGTGCCGGTGGGACAGGGGTAACCTATGGCTACACCTTC.

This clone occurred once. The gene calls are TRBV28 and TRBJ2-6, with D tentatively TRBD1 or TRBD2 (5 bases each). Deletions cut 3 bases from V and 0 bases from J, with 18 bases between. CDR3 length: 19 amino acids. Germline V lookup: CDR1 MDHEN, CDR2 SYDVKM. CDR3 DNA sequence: TGTGCCAGCAGTTTTATACCGGGACGTACGGACTCTGGGGCCAACGTCCTGACTTTC. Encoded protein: CASSFIPGRTDSGANVLTF.

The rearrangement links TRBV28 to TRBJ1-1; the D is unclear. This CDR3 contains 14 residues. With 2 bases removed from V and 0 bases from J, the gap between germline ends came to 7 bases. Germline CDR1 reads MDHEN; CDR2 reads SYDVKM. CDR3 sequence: CASSLGRLNTEAFF. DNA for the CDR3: TGTGCCAGCAGTTTAGGCAGATTGAACACTGAAGCTTTCTTT.

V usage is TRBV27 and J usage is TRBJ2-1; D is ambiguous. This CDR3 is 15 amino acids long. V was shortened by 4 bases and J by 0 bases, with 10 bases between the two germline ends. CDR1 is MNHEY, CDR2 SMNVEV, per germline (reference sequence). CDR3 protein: CASSSAKSSYNEQFF. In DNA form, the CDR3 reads TGTGCCAGCAGTTCCGCGAAGAGCTCCTACAATGAGCAGTTCTTC.

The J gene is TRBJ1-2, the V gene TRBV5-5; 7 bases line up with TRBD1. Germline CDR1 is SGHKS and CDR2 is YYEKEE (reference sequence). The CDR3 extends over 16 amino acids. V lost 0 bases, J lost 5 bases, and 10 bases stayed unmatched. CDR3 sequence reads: CASSLAPSGTEYGYTF. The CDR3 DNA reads TGTGCCAGCAGCTTGGCCCCGTCGGGGACAGAGTATGGCTACACCTTC.

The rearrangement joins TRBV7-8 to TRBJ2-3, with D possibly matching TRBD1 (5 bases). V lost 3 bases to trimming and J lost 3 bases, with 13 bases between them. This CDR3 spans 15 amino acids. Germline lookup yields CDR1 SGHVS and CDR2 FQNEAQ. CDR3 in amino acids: CASSFRVPHTDTQYF. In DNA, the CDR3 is TGTGCCAGCAGCTTCAGGGTCCCCCATACAGATACGCAGTATTTT. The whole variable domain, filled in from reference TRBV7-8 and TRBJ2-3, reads GAGVSQSPRYKVAKRGQDVALRCDPISGHVSLFWYQQALGQGPEFLTYFQNEAQLDKSGLPSDRFFAERPEGSVSTLKIQRTQQEDSAVYLCASSFRVPHTDTQYFGPGTRLTVL.

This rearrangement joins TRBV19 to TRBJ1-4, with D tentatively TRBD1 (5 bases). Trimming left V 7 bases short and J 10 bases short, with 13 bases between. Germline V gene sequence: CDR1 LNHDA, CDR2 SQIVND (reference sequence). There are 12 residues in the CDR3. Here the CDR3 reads CASIRGSGKLFF. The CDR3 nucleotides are TGTGCCAGTATAAGGGGTAGTGGAAAACTGTTTTTT. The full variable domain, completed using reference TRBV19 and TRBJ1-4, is DGGITQSPKYLFRKEGQNVTLSCEQNLNHDAMYWYRQDPGQGLRLIYYSQIVNDFQKGDIAEGYSVSREKKESFPLTVTSAQKNPTAFYLCASIRGSGKLFFGSGTQLSVL.

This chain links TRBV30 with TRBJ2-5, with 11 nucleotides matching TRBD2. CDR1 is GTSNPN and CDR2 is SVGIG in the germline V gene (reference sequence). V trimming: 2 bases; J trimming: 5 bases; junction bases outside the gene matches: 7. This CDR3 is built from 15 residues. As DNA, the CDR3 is TGTGCCTGGAGTCCCGATCTAGCGGGAGGCGAGACCCAGTACTTC. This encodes CAWSPDLAGGETQYF.

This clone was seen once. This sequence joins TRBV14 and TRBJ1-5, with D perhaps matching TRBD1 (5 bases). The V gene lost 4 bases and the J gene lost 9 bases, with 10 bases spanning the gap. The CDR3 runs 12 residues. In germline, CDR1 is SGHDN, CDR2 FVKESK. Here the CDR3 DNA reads TGTGCCAGCAGCCTCGGCGGGGGGCCCCAGCATTTT. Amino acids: CASSLGGGPQHF.

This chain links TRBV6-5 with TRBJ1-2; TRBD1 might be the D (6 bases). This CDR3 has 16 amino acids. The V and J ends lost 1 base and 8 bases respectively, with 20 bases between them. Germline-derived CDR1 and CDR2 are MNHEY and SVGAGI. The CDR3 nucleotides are TGTGCCAGCAGTTACTATTCCCCCAGGGGACTGTGGGGCTACACCTTC. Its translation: CASSYYSPRGLWGYTF.

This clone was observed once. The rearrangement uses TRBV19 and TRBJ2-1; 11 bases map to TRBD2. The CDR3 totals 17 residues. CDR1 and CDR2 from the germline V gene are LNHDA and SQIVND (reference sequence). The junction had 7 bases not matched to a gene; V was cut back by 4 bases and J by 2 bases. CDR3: CASSKASSGRPYNEQFF. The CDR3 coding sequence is TGTGCCAGTAGTAAAGCCTCTAGCGGGAGGCCCTACAATGAGCAGTTCTTC.

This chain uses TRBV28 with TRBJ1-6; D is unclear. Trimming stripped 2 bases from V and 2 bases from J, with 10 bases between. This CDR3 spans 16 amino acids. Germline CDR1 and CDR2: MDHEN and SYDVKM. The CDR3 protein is CASSLRETAYNSPLHF. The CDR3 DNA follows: TGTGCCAGCAGTTTAAGGGAAACGGCCTATAATTCACCCCTCCACTTT. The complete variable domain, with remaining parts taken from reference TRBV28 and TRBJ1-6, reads DVKVTQSSRYLVKRTGEKVFLECVQDMDHENMFWYRQDPGLGLRLIYFSYDVKMKEKGDIPEGYSVSREKKERFSLILESASTNQTSMYLCASSLRETAYNSPLHFGNGTRLTVT.

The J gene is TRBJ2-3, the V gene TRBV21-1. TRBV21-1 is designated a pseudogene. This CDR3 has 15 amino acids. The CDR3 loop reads CASSKEREGTDTQYF. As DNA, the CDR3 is TGTGCCAGCAGCAAAGAGCGAGAGGGGACAGATACGCAGTATTTT.

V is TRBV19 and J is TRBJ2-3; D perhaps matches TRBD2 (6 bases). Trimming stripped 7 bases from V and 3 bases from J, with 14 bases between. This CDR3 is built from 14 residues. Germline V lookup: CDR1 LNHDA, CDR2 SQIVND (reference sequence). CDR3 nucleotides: TGTGCCAGTAAAGGGCTAGCGTTGACAGATACGCAGTATTTT. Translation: CASKGLALTDTQYF.